Below, 32 T cell receptor beta chains from the same sample are listed, as sequenced in a study of T cells in Graves' hyperthyroidism and ophthalmopathy. Amplified TCR beta CDR3 regions came from RNA transcripts. A first-round RT-PCR of the TCR CDR3 used the HTBI primer set. One entry per CDR3 protein, called by TCRdb with MiXCR from the multiplex PCR reads. Of a few hundred thousand distinct CDR3 sequences in the sample, just under 25% were seen once. The sequencing input was blood. These receptor sequences come from a man between 45 and 60 years old with Graves' hyperthyroidism.

This clonotype turned up a few times. Here the CDR3 DNA reads TGCAGCGTTGAGAGATGGGGAGGCGAGCAGTACTTC. This codes for CSVERWGGEQYF. J is TRBJ2-7 and V is TRBV29-1, with a tentative D call TRBD2 (6 bases). The CDR3 is made up of 12 amino acids. V was pared by 3 bases and J by 6 bases, with 12 bases between. Germline V CDR1 and CDR2: SQVTM, ANQGSEA.

This clonotype was counted between two and nine times. The V call is TRBV6-1, the J call TRBJ2-7; D is undetermined. The CDR3 contains 13 residues. Germline lookup yields CDR1 MNHNS and CDR2 SASEGT. The germline V and J ends were trimmed by 6 bases and 2 bases, with 11 bases remaining between them. CDR3 loop: CASSLDKAYEQYF. As DNA, the CDR3 is TGTGCCAGCAGCCTCGACAAAGCCTACGAGCAGTACTTC.

There are many counts of this clonotype. The CDR3 coding sequence is TGTGCCAGCAGCTTAGATCTAGCGGGATGGTCCAATGAGCAGTTCTTC. It yields the protein CASSLDLAGWSNEQFF. V gene TRBV7-9 combines with J gene TRBJ2-1, with 9 bases that match TRBD2. Germline V gene lookup returns CDR1 SEHNR and CDR2 FQNEAQ (reference sequence). The length of the CDR3 is 16 residues. V lost 1 base and J lost 6; bases outside the gene matches: 7.

Comment on this clonotype: Relative to the germline gene, one junction end is altered; a read error may explain this. The gene calls are TRBV20-1 and TRBJ2-7; no definite D call. This CDR3 has 12 residues. Per the germline V gene, CDR1 is DFQATT and CDR2 is SNEGSKA (reference sequence). CDR3 nucleotides: TGCAGCGCTACCTCCACCCGGGACGAGCAGTACTTC. Its protein product is CSATSTRDEQYF.

J is TRBJ2-1 and V is TRBV6-1; 8 bases map to TRBD2. In germline, CDR1 is MNHNS, CDR2 SASEGT. V lost 8 bases and J lost 4; bases outside the gene matches: 1. The CDR3 consists of 12 residues. CDR3 nucleotides: TGTGCCAGCGGACTAGCATACAATGAGCAGTTCTTC. Protein product: CASGLAYNEQFF.

This clonotype was recorded a few times. The rearrangement joins TRBV12-3 or TRBV12-4 to TRBJ2-5, with D unresolved. The V gene lost 6 bases and the J gene lost 2 bases, with 13 bases spanning the gap. This CDR3 is 14 amino acids long. DNA of the CDR3: TGTGCCAGCAGCCCAGGTCCGAGGCAAGAGACCCAGTACTTC. It translates to CASSPGPRQETQYF.

The V call is TRBV7-9, the J call TRBJ1-5; the match to TRBD1 covers 7 bases. The CDR3 is 14 amino acids. CDR1 and CDR2 (germline): SEHNR, FQNEAQ (reference sequence). Trimming cost V 4 bases and J 2 bases; bases outside gene matches: 2. The CDR3 DNA follows: TGTGCCAGCAGCTACGGACAGGGCAATCAGCCCCAGCATTTT. Translated: CASSYGQGNQPQHF.

The gene calls are TRBV7-2 and TRBJ2-1, with TRBD1 as a possible D gene (6 bases). Germline V gene lookup returns CDR1 SGHTA and CDR2 FQGNSA. V was clipped by 5 bases and J by 8 bases, with 16 bases between them. The CDR3 spans 14 residues. This chain's CDR3 is CASSPTGKRYEQFF. The CDR3 DNA sequence: TGTGCCAGCAGCCCCACAGGGAAGAGGTATGAGCAGTTCTTC.

V is TRBV20-1 and J is TRBJ2-1, with 7 nucleotides matching TRBD2. Germline trimming cut 5 bases from V and 5 bases from J; bases unmatched to any gene: 9. The V gene's germline CDR1 is DFQATT and CDR2 SNEGSKA (reference sequence). The CDR3 loop spans 14 amino acids. The CDR3 sequence: CSALPGLPNNEQFF. As DNA, the CDR3 is TGCAGTGCTCTCCCGGGACTACCGAACAATGAGCAGTTCTTC.

This clonotype was counted ten times or more. J is TRBJ2-5 and V is TRBV11-2; 10 bases fit TRBD1. Germline lookup yields CDR1 SGHAT and CDR2 FQNNGV. The junction had 4 bases not matched to a gene; V was cut back by 5 bases and J by 1 base. This CDR3 is built from 15 residues. CDR3 bases: TGTGCCAGCAGCAAGGGACAGGGGCGCCAAGAGACCCAGTACTTC. Protein: CASSKGQGRQETQYF.

Details on this clonotype: Relative to the germline gene, one junction end is altered; a read error may explain this. The gene calls are TRBV3-1 and TRBJ1-1, with a possible D match to TRBD1 (5 bases). The CDR3 has 13 residues. Germline CDR1 and CDR2: LGHDT and YNNKEL (reference sequence). CDR3 nucleotide sequence: TGTGCCAGCAGCCGCCCAGGGTACACTGAAGTTTTCTTT. This gives the protein CASSRPGYTEVFF.

V is TRBV4-2 and J is TRBJ1-1; maybe TRBD1 (5 bases). The CDR3 spans 17 residues. The V end lost 0 bases, the J end lost 6 bases, and 20 bases lay between the germline ends. Germline CDR1 and CDR2: LGHNA and YNFKEQ. The CDR3 protein is CASSQDARGTKVPEAFF. The CDR3 coding sequence is TGTGCCAGCAGCCAAGATGCCCGGGGCACCAAAGTCCCTGAAGCTTTCTTT.

The chain carries TRBV27 and TRBJ1-5; the match to TRBD1 covers 7 bases. There are 14 residues in the CDR3. Germline trimming cut 5 bases from V and 3 bases from J; bases unmatched to any gene: 4. Per germline, CDR1 MNHEY and CDR2 SMNVEV (reference sequence). As DNA, the CDR3 is TGTGCCAGCAGTCCGGGACAGTTCAATCAGCCCCAGCATTTT. Translation: CASSPGQFNQPQHF.

The chain couples TRBV7-9 to TRBJ1-4; D is unclear. Between the trimmed V and J ends, which lost 4 bases and 2 bases, there was a span of 11 bases. The CDR3 has 15 residues. Germline-derived CDR1 and CDR2 are SEHNR and FQNEAQ (reference sequence). CDR3 residues: CASSSSIGTNEKLFF. The CDR3 DNA is TGTGCCAGCAGCTCATCTATCGGGACTAATGAAAAACTGTTTTTT.

V and J are TRBV6-1 and TRBJ2-1; D remains unclear. The CDR3 sequence is 13 residues long. The germline CDR1 and CDR2 sequences are MNHNS and SASEGT. V lost 6 bases and J 8 bases, leaving 14 bases between the germline ends. In nucleotides, the CDR3 is TGTGCCAGCAGCCCCTTTAGTGGGGATGAGCAGTTCTTC. Amino acid sequence: CASSPFSGDEQFF.

V usage is TRBV9 and J usage is TRBJ2-1, with 8 positions matching TRBD2. CDR1 and CDR2 (germline): SGDLS, YYNGEE. This CDR3 is built from 14 residues. V shed 2 bases, J shed 8 bases, and the junction held 6 bases outside the gene matches. CDR3 protein: CASSVSGRFDEQFF. In nucleotides, the CDR3 is TGTGCCAGCAGCGTGAGCGGGAGATTTGATGAGCAGTTCTTC.

V usage is TRBV24-1 and J usage is TRBJ1-1, with a weak D call TRBD1 (5 bases). The V end lost 0 bases, the J end lost 10 bases, and 8 bases lay between the germline ends. Germline CDR1 reads KGHDR; CDR2 reads SFDVKD. The CDR3 loop spans 12 amino acids. The CDR3 here is CATSDLAGRAFF. As DNA, the CDR3 is TGTGCCACCAGTGATTTGGCAGGGAGAGCTTTCTTT.

Note on this clonotype: Germline is not matched at one junction end, which may reflect a read error. This chain uses TRBV28 with TRBJ2-3; TRBD2 is a possible D gene (5 bases). The CDR3 is 15 residues long. Per the germline V gene, CDR1 is MDHEN and CDR2 is SYDVKM. This CDR3 is CASSFKRSSTDTRYF. In nucleotides, the CDR3 is TGTGCCAGCAGTTTCAAGCGGTCTAGCACAGATACGCGGTATTTT.

This clonotype was found a few times. The chain joins TRBV6-1 to TRBJ2-7; D is perhaps TRBD2 (8 bases). V lost 10 bases to trimming and J lost 2 bases, with 15 bases between them. This CDR3 contains 13 residues. Germline V gene lookup returns CDR1 MNHNS and CDR2 SASEGT. CDR3 sequence (DNA): TGTGCCATAGCGGGACAGCTCCCCTACGAGCAGTACTTC. Encoded protein: CAIAGQLPYEQYF.

Many counts were recorded for this clonotype. This sequence joins TRBV29-1 and TRBJ1-1; TRBD1 aligns across 12 bases. Looked up from germline, CDR1 is SQVTM and CDR2 is ANQGSEA. CDR3 length equals 15 residues. V trimming: 6 bases; J trimming: 5 bases; junction bases outside the gene matches: 10. The CDR3: CSVAGTGGGETEAFF. In nucleotides, the CDR3 is TGCAGCGTCGCCGGGACAGGGGGCGGTGAAACTGAAGCTTTCTTT.

In this sample, this clonotype turned up a few times. This chain links TRBV3-1 with TRBJ1-1; D might be TRBD1 (5 bases). V was cut by 4 bases and J by 10 bases, with 16 bases left in between. The CDR3 runs to 13 residues. Germline V lookup: CDR1 LGHDT, CDR2 YNNKEL (reference sequence). The CDR3 bases are TGTGCCAGCAGCCGGAGGGGAGTCGATACAGCTTTCTTT. Translated, it gives CASSRRGVDTAFF. The variable domain in full, completed from reference TRBV3-1 and TRBJ1-1, reads DTAVSQTPKYLVTQMGNDKSIKCEQNLGHDTMYWYKQDSKKFLKIMFSYNNKELIINETVPNRFSPKSPDKAHLNLHINSLELGDSAVYFCASSRRGVDTAFFGQGTRLTVV.

The V gene is TRBV9, the J gene TRBJ2-7, with 8 bases fitting TRBD2. CDR1 is SGDLS and CDR2 is YYNGEE in the germline V gene. The CDR3 sequence is 15 residues long. V shed 4 bases, J shed 3 bases, and the junction held 9 bases outside the gene matches. CDR3 bases: TGTGCCAGCAGCCCCGCCCCAACTAGCGGCTACGAGCAGTACTTC. This gives the protein CASSPAPTSGYEQYF.

The chain has TRBV7-9 and TRBJ2-7; 7 nucleotides agree with TRBD2. V dropped 2 bases and J dropped 5; count of bases not matched to a gene: 6. CDR3 length equals 14 residues. CDR1 is SEHNR, CDR2 FQNEAQ, per germline (reference sequence). The CDR3 DNA reads as TGTGCCAGCAGCTTAAGGGACTACCTCGACGAGCAGTACTTC. This encodes CASSLRDYLDEQYF.

This clonotype was seen at least ten times. The chain carries TRBV12-3 or TRBV12-4 and TRBJ2-1; D possibly uses TRBD1 or TRBD2 (6 bases each). This CDR3 region has 15 residues. V lost 2 bases, J lost 0 bases, and 8 bases lay in between. The chain's CDR3 is CASSLPGASYNEQFF. CDR3 DNA: TGTGCCAGCAGTTTACCGGGGGCCTCCTACAATGAGCAGTTCTTC.

J is TRBJ1-4 and V is TRBV7-3; D uncertain. Germline values: CDR1 SGHTA, CDR2 FQGTGA. CDR3 length: 14 residues. Trimming shortened V by 5 bases and J by 10 bases, and 17 bases separated the two germline ends. The CDR3 region has the DNA TGTGCCAGCAGCGTACACCCGGACGCGGGAAAACTGTTTTTT. Protein sequence: CASSVHPDAGKLFF.

This clonotype showed up many times. The V call is TRBV28, the J call TRBJ1-3; perhaps TRBD1 as D (6 bases). The germline V gene has CDR1 MDHEN and CDR2 SYDVKM. The CDR3 has 13 amino acids. With 7 bases removed from V and 3 bases from J, the gap between germline ends came to 10 bases. CDR3: CASKGQNGNTIYF. The DNA for the CDR3 is TGTGCCAGCAAAGGACAGAATGGAAACACCATATATTTT.

This clonotype was counted only a few times. CDR3 sequence: CASDKAGGGETQYF. The CDR3 nucleotides are TGTGCCAGCGATAAGGCGGGAGGGGGTGAGACCCAGTACTTC. The chain is built from TRBV28 and TRBJ2-5; TRBD2 matches 9 bases. J was trimmed by 5 bases and V by 8 bases; bases with no gene match: 9. CDR1 is MDHEN, CDR2 SYDVKM, per germline. The CDR3 has 14 residues.

This clonotype was counted only a few times. The chain uses TRBV2 and TRBJ1-2, with 8 bases identical to TRBD1. Germline CDR1 reads SNHLY; CDR2 reads FYNNEI. V lost 1 base to trimming and J lost 4 bases; unmatched junction nucleotides: 5. This CDR3 is 15 amino acids long. The CDR3, as DNA: TGTGCCAGCAGTGAAGTCAGGGGGCAGCTCTATGGCTACACCTTC. Amino acid sequence: CASSEVRGQLYGYTF.

This clonotype was counted ten times or more. V gene TRBV11-1 combines with J gene TRBJ2-5, with TRBD2 matching 7 bases. The CDR3 is made up of 16 amino acids. J gave up 0 bases and V 5 bases, and 9 bases lay outside the gene matches. Germline values: CDR1 SGHAT, CDR2 FQDESV (reference sequence). The CDR3 bases are TGTGCCAGCAGCCGGGGTGGCCTAGCGGACCAAGAGACCCAGTACTTC. Translating it yields CASSRGGLADQETQYF.

This clonotype was seen a handful of times. J is TRBJ2-5 and V is TRBV2; D tentatively fits TRBD1 or TRBD2 (5 bases each). The CDR3 runs to 15 residues. Germline values: CDR1 SNHLY, CDR2 FYNNEI. V was shortened by 3 bases and J by 5 bases, with 16 bases between the two germline ends. CDR3 nucleotide sequence: TGTGCCAGCAGTGATCGAGGGACCGAAGGCGAGACCCAGTACTTC. Its protein is CASSDRGTEGETQYF.

This clonotype was picked up a small number of times. The rearrangement joins TRBV5-1 to TRBJ1-5; D unresolved. The CDR3 spans 14 residues. Germline V gene lookup returns CDR1 SGHRS and CDR2 YFSETQ. V was pared by 0 bases and J by 7 bases, with 11 bases between. CDR3: CASSLEGLEQPQHF. Here the CDR3 DNA reads TGCGCCAGCAGCTTGGAAGGGCTGGAACAGCCCCAGCATTTT. The variable domain in full, with the rest retrieved from reference TRBV5-1 and TRBJ1-5, is KAGVTQTPRYLIKTRGQQVTLSCSPISGHRSVSWYQQTPGQGLQFLFEYFSETQRNKGNFPGRFSGRQFSNSRSEMNVSTLELGDSALYLCASSLEGLEQPQHFGDGTRLSIL.

Worth noting for this clonotype: A read error is possible here, since a much larger clone lies one base away. CDR3: CASGLAGTGDGYTF. In DNA form, the CDR3 reads TGTGCCAGCGGCTTAGCCGGGACAGGGGATGGCTACACCTTC. The chain employs TRBV7-2 and TRBJ1-2, with TRBD1 matching over 10 bases. CDR3 size: 14 residues. From germline, CDR1 is SGHTA and CDR2 FQGNSA. The full variable domain, completed using reference TRBV7-2 and TRBJ1-2, is GAGVSQSPSNKVTEKGKDVELRCDPISGHTALYWYRQSLGQGLEFLIYFQGNSAPDKSGLPSDRFSAERTGGSVSTLTIQRTQQEDSAVYLCASGLAGTGDGYTFGSGTRLTVV.